These T cell receptor beta chains were read from a single sample in a study of shared clonotypes between healthy human individuals. Clones were read by immunoSEQ multiplex PCR, and TCRdb kept only the in-frame ones, dropping some. The sample shows 750,000 to 1,000,000 clones, around 92% of them seen only once. Specimen: naive CD8+ T cells sorted from blood. Receptors were obtained from a man between 25 and 39 years old in good health. CDR3s include the opening cysteine and the closing phenylalanine or tryptophan. D genes are given only for firm matches. Expanded clones are given a class, and other clones once, few, many or no size at all.

J: TRBJ2-1
size: NA
D: TRBD1
V: TRBV25-1
CDR3: CASSNSPGQGHNEQFF
DNA: TGTGCCAGCAGCAACTCTCCGGGACAGGGGCACAATGAGCAGTTCTTC

J: TRBJ2-1
size: NA
D: NA
V: TRBV13
CDR3: CASSLGLENEQFF
DNA: TGTGCCAGCAGCTTAGGCCTCGAAAATGAGCAGTTCTTC

J: TRBJ2-1
size: NA
D: NA
V: TRBV10-2
CDR3: CASSDLTIEPYNEQFF
DNA: TGCGCCAGCAGTGATCTGACAATTGAGCCCTACAATGAGCAGTTCTTC

J: TRBJ2-7
size: NA
D: NA
V: TRBV7-8
CDR3: CASSLELGPYEQYF
DNA: TGTGCCAGCAGCTTAGAGTTAGGCCCGTACGAGCAGTACTTC

J: TRBJ2-3
size: NA
D: TRBD2
V: TRBV27
CDR3: CASSWAGVITDTQYF
DNA: TGTGCCAGCAGTTGGGCGGGAGTCATAACAGATACGCAGTATTTT

J: TRBJ1-1
size: once
D: NA
V: TRBV9
CDR3: CASSTDRTMNTEAFF
DNA: TGTGCCAGCAGCACGGACAGAACCATGAACACTGAAGCTTTCTTT

J: TRBJ2-3
size: once
D: TRBD2
V: TRBV29-1
CDR3: CSVENSGRDTQYF
DNA: TGCAGCGTTGAAAATAGCGGGAGAGATACGCAGTATTTT

J: TRBJ1-1
size: NA
D: NA
V: TRBV18
CDR3: CASSPPAFSTEAFF
DNA: TGTGCCAGCTCACCACCAGCCTTCTCCACTGAAGCTTTCTTT

J: TRBJ2-7
size: NA
D: TRBD2
V: TRBV7-9
CDR3: CASSPPRTSGDEQYF
DNA: TGTGCCAGCAGCCCCCCCCGGACTAGCGGGGACGAGCAGTACTTC

J: TRBJ2-3
size: NA
D: TRBD2
V: TRBV27
CDR3: CASRPQLAGVQDTQYF
DNA: TGTGCCAGCAGGCCACAACTAGCGGGAGTCCAAGATACGCAGTATTTT

J: TRBJ2-1
size: NA
D: TRBD2
V: TRBV6-6
CDR3: CASSYSLAGRNEQFF
DNA: TGTGCCAGCAGTTACTCCCTAGCGGGACGAAATGAGCAGTTCTTC

J: TRBJ1-5
size: NA
D: TRBD1
V: TRBV9
CDR3: CASSVVARDRDVCNQPQHF
DNA: TGTGCCAGCAGCGTAGTTGCACGGGACAGGGATGTTTGCAATCAGCCCCAGCATTTT

J: TRBJ2-1
size: once
D: TRBD2
V: TRBV5-5
CDR3: CASSYGLAGIEQFF
DNA: TGTGCCAGCAGCTACGGACTAGCGGGCATTGAGCAGTTCTTC

J: TRBJ2-7
size: NA
D: TRBD2
V: TRBV10-2
CDR3: CASSESGGTRNEQYF
DNA: TGCGCCAGCAGTGAGTCAGGGGGGACTAGGAACGAGCAGTACTTC

J: TRBJ2-7
size: NA
D: NA
V: TRBV10-3
CDR3: CAIRGDTAKSYEQYF
DNA: TGTGCCATCAGGGGGGACACTGCGAAATCCTACGAGCAGTACTTC

J: TRBJ2-7
size: NA
D: TRBD2
V: TRBV19
CDR3: CASSIGGTSGTFDEQYF
DNA: TGTGCCAGTAGTATAGGAGGGACTAGCGGGACTTTTGACGAGCAGTACTTC

J: TRBJ2-1
size: NA
D: NA
V: TRBV27
CDR3: CASSLWSRPASSYNEQFF
DNA: TGTGCCAGCAGTTTATGGTCTAGGCCGGCAAGCTCCTACAATGAGCAGTTCTTC

J: TRBJ1-3
size: NA
D: NA
V: TRBV9
CDR3: CASSVEGTEGNTIYF
DNA: TGTGCCAGCAGCGTAGAGGGGACGGAAGGAAACACCATATATTTT

J: TRBJ1-2
size: few
D: TRBD1
V: TRBV11-1
CDR3: CASSWTGGYGYTF
DNA: TGTGCCAGCAGCTGGACAGGGGGGTATGGCTACACCTTC

J: TRBJ2-1
size: NA
D: NA
V: TRBV11-3
CDR3: CASSLTGGEQFF
DNA: TGTGCCAGCAGCCTGACAGGAGGTGAGCAGTTCTTC

J: TRBJ2-7
size: NA
D: NA
V: TRBV11-2
CDR3: CASTQYGTAPYEQYF
DNA: TGTGCCAGCACCCAATATGGTACCGCCCCCTACGAGCAGTACTTC

J: TRBJ2-1
size: once
D: TRBD2
V: TRBV7-2
CDR3: CASSFGTSGSPGKIF
DNA: TGTGCCAGCAGCTTCGGGACTAGCGGGTCGCCGGGGAAGATCTTC

J: TRBJ2-1
size: NA
D: NA
V: TRBV4-1
CDR3: CASSQGDRNEQFF
DNA: TGCGCCAGCAGCCAAGGGGATAGAAATGAGCAGTTCTTC

J: TRBJ2-2
size: NA
D: NA
V: TRBV6-5
CDR3: CASSYSRDYGELFF
DNA: TGTGCCAGCAGTTACTCTAGAGACTACGGGGAGCTGTTTTTT

J: TRBJ1-5
size: NA
D: TRBD1
V: TRBV27
CDR3: CASSAGQGVNQPQHF
DNA: TGTGCCAGCAGTGCGGGACAGGGGGTAAATCAGCCCCAGCATTTT

J: TRBJ2-5
size: NA
D: NA
V: TRBV7-8
CDR3: CASSLFRELYQETQYF
DNA: TGTGCCAGCAGCTTATTCCGGGAACTGTACCAAGAGACCCAGTACTTC

J: TRBJ1-2
size: NA
D: NA
V: TRBV7-9
CDR3: CASSSGTHSAYGYTF
DNA: TGTGCCAGCAGCTCAGGGACCCATTCGGCCTATGGCTACACCTTC

J: TRBJ2-2
size: NA
D: NA
V: TRBV4-1
CDR3: CASSLEARSNGNGELFF
DNA: TGCGCCAGCAGCCTAGAGGCAAGGTCGAATGGGAACGGGGAGCTGTTTTTT

J: TRBJ1-1
size: NA
D: NA
V: TRBV6-6
CDR3: CASSSRGSEAFF
DNA: TGTGCCAGCAGTTCCAGGGGCTCTGAAGCTTTCTTT

J: TRBJ2-7
size: NA
D: TRBD1
V: TRBV2
CDR3: CASSSAGTEAYEQYF
DNA: TGTGCCAGCAGCAGCGCCGGGACAGAGGCCTACGAGCAGTACTTC

J: TRBJ1-2
size: NA
D: NA
V: TRBV6-1
CDR3: CASSGFTETDPGYTF
DNA: TGTGCCAGCAGTGGATTCACAGAGACGGACCCTGGCTACACCTTC

J: TRBJ2-1
size: NA
D: TRBD2
V: TRBV9
CDR3: CASSGRLAGGFNEQFF
DNA: TGTGCCAGCAGCGGCCGACTAGCGGGAGGATTTAATGAGCAGTTCTTC

J: TRBJ2-6
size: NA
D: TRBD1
V: TRBV7-3
CDR3: CASSFIRDRGISGANVLTF
DNA: TGTGCCAGCAGTTTTATCCGGGACAGAGGTATCTCTGGGGCCAACGTCCTGACTTTC

J: TRBJ2-7
size: NA
D: TRBD2
V: TRBV7-9
CDR3: CASDVKRGGFYEQYF
DNA: TGTGCCAGTGACGTAAAGAGGGGAGGGTTCTACGAGCAGTACTTC

J: TRBJ2-3
size: once
D: TRBD2
V: TRBV2
CDR3: CASGPETSGISSTDTQYF
DNA: TGTGCCAGCGGCCCCGAGACTAGCGGCATATCTAGCACAGATACGCAGTATTTT

J: TRBJ2-7
size: once
D: TRBD2
V: TRBV10-3
CDR3: CAISESQRGTYEQYF
DNA: TGTGCCATCAGTGAGTCCCAGCGGGGGACCTACGAGCAGTACTTC

J: TRBJ1-2
size: NA
D: TRBD1
V: TRBV19
CDR3: CASSTGQGTYGYTF
DNA: TGTGCCAGTAGCACAGGACAGGGAACCTATGGCTACACCTTC

J: TRBJ2-3
size: NA
D: TRBD1
V: TRBV27
CDR3: CASSLWQLRTGITDTQYF
DNA: TGTGCCAGCAGTTTATGGCAACTGAGGACAGGGATAACAGATACGCAGTATTTT

J: TRBJ1-2
size: NA
D: NA
V: TRBV7-9
CDR3: CASSPGRGPELNYGYTF
DNA: TGTGCCAGCAGCCCCGGGAGGGGTCCCGAACTAAACTATGGCTACACCTTC

J: TRBJ2-7
size: NA
D: NA
V: TRBV6-1
CDR3: CASSEGYSASYEQYF
DNA: TGTGCCAGCAGTGAAGGTTATTCAGCCTCCTACGAGCAGTACTTC

J: TRBJ2-3
size: NA
D: TRBD2
V: TRBV9
CDR3: CASSVSLAGEITDTQYF
DNA: TGTGCCAGCAGCGTTTCCTTAGCGGGAGAGATCACAGATACGCAGTATTTT

J: TRBJ2-7
size: few
D: NA
V: TRBV6-1
CDR3: CASSYEQYF
DNA: TGTGCCAGCAGTTACGAGCAGTACTTC

J: TRBJ2-7
size: NA
D: TRBD1
V: TRBV6-1
CDR3: CASPGTGAYEQYF
DNA: TGTGCCAGCCCCGGGACAGGGGCCTACGAGCAGTACTTC

J: TRBJ2-7
size: NA
D: NA
V: TRBV5-5
CDR3: CASSDPTGVPYEQYF
DNA: TGTGCCAGCAGCGACCCGACAGGAGTCCCCTACGAGCAGTACTTC

J: TRBJ1-1
size: NA
D: NA
V: TRBV27
CDR3: CASKVIGADTEAFF
DNA: TGTGCCAGCAAAGTGATAGGGGCGGACACTGAAGCTTTCTTT

J: TRBJ2-3
size: NA
D: NA
V: TRBV2
CDR3: CASSEGVSRYTDTQYF
DNA: TGTGCCAGCAGTGAAGGTGTTAGCCGATACACAGATACGCAGTATTTT